A single sample gave rise to the 26 T cell receptor beta chains below, sequenced in a study of blood T cell repertoires in COVID-19. Repertoires were generated with immunoSEQ multiplex PCR, while TCRdb's copy carries only in-frame clones and drops some. The sample shows about 320,000 clones, around 82% of them seen only once. Sequencing was performed on peripheral blood. Receptor source: a woman aged 50 to 60 with acute or convalescent COVID-19.

The chain joins TRBV5-4 to TRBJ1-6, with D possibly matching TRBD1 (6 bases). Trimming left V 4 bases short and J 10 bases short, with 18 bases between. From germline, CDR1 is SGHNT and CDR2 YYREEE (reference sequence). The CDR3 totals 15 residues. The CDR3 nucleotides read TGTGCCAGCAGCGAGGCACAGGGCTTGGGCTCACCCCTCCACTTT. Translating it yields CASSEAQGLGSPLHF. The entire variable domain, with the rest obtained from reference TRBV5-4 and TRBJ1-6, is as follows: ETGVTQSPTHLIKTRGQQVTLRCSSQSGHNTVSWYQQALGQGPQFIFQYYREEENGRGNFPPRFSGLQFPNYSSELNVNALELDDSALYLCASSEAQGLGSPLHFGNGTRLTVT.

This rearrangement joins TRBV18 to TRBJ1-4; 7 bases agree with TRBD1. CDR1 KGHSH and CDR2 LQKENI come from the germline V gene. The CDR3 spans 14 residues. Trimming took 5 bases from V and 4 from J; bases not matched to a gene: 4. In DNA, the CDR3 is TGTGCCAGCTCATCCCGACAGGGTAATGAAAAACTGTTTTTT. Translation gives CASSSRQGNEKLFF.

The chain is built from TRBV10-3 and TRBJ1-3; D gene uncertain. Trimming took off 6 bases at V and 4 bases at J, with 16 bases between the two ends. This CDR3 is built from 15 residues. Germline values: CDR1 ENHRY, CDR2 SYGVKD. The CDR3 nucleotides are TGTGCCATCAGGGGGTTGGAGGGAACGGGAAACACCATATATTTT. Its translation is CAIRGLEGTGNTIYF.

The V and J genes are TRBV2 and TRBJ2-2; no clear D gene. From germline, CDR1 is SNHLY and CDR2 FYNNEI. V lost 7 bases and J 3 bases, leaving 12 bases between the germline ends. The CDR3 runs 14 residues. The CDR3 region is CASKFGGDTGELFF. CDR3 bases: TGTGCCAGCAAATTCGGCGGCGACACCGGGGAGCTGTTTTTT.

This chain uses TRBV5-4 with TRBJ1-2, with 7 bases lining up with TRBD1. CDR3 length equals 14 residues. The V and J ends lost 6 bases and 7 bases, in that order; junction bases with no gene match: 12. Per germline, CDR1 SGHNT and CDR2 YYREEE (reference sequence). DNA of the CDR3: TGTGCCAGCACTGCGTTTGGGACAGAACTTGGCTACACCTTC. Translation gives CASTAFGTELGYTF.

This clone was detected a few times. The V gene is TRBV5-6, the J gene TRBJ2-7, with 8 bases lining up with TRBD1. Germline V lookup: CDR1 SGHDT, CDR2 YYEEEE. This CDR3 has 14 residues. V was clipped by 4 bases and J by 4 bases; unmatched bases: 7. The CDR3 DNA reads TGTGCCAGCAGCGGAGGACAGGGAGCGTACGAGCAGTACTTC. Translation: CASSGGQGAYEQYF.

The V and J genes are TRBV5-4 and TRBJ2-1, with a possible D match to TRBD2 (7 bases). CDR1 SGHNT and CDR2 YYREEE come from the germline V gene (reference sequence). There are 17 residues in the CDR3. V was shortened by 3 bases and J by 0 bases, with 16 bases between the two germline ends. Here the CDR3 reads CASSSFGGGNSYNEQFF. The CDR3 bases are TGTGCCAGCAGCTCCTTTGGGGGGGGCAACTCCTACAATGAGCAGTTCTTC. Full variable domain (missing parts from reference TRBV5-4 and TRBJ2-1): ETGVTQSPTHLIKTRGQQVTLRCSSQSGHNTVSWYQQALGQGPQFIFQYYREEENGRGNFPPRFSGLQFPNYSSELNVNALELDDSALYLCASSSFGGGNSYNEQFFGPGTRLTVL.

The chain couples TRBV29-1 to TRBJ2-2, with D possibly TRBD2 on 5 matching bases. Germline V CDR1 and CDR2: SQVTM, ANQGSEA. V lost 4 bases and J 2 bases, leaving 8 bases between the germline ends. This CDR3 has 13 amino acids. In DNA, the CDR3 is TGCAGCGTTGCCGGGGTAAACACCGGGGAGCTGTTTTTT. It specifies CSVAGVNTGELFF.

This sequence joins TRBV7-9 and TRBJ1-6; TRBD1 matches at 7 bases. CDR3 length equals 14 residues. V shed 4 bases, J shed 8 bases, and the junction held 5 bases outside the gene matches. The germline V gene encodes CDR1 SEHNR and CDR2 FQNEAQ (reference sequence). DNA for the CDR3: TGTGCCAGCAGCTCCTCTGGGACAGATTCACCCCTCCACTTT. Translating it yields CASSSSGTDSPLHF.

The V and J genes are TRBV27 and TRBJ1-2; TRBD1 matches 9 bases. Germline V lookup: CDR1 MNHEY, CDR2 SMNVEV (reference sequence). This CDR3 has 14 amino acids. Trimming took 6 bases from V and 4 from J; bases not matched to a gene: 6. CDR3 region: CASSVTGGGYGYTF. The CDR3, as DNA: TGTGCCAGCAGCGTTACAGGGGGCGGCTATGGCTACACCTTC.

This clone was recorded a few times. This chain connects TRBV10-2 to TRBJ1-6; D not resolved. The CDR3 totals 16 residues. From germline, CDR1 is WSHSY and CDR2 SAAADI. Trimming shortened V by 3 bases and J by 6 bases, and 15 bases separated the two germline ends. The CDR3 protein is CASSDILVYPNSPLHF. The DNA for the CDR3 is TGCGCCAGCAGTGATATCTTAGTGTACCCTAATTCACCCCTCCACTTT.

This clone was seen a few times. The chain links TRBV5-6 to TRBJ2-5, with 7 bases matching TRBD2. The CDR3 has 15 residues. Germline-derived CDR1 and CDR2 are SGHDT and YYEEEE. With 2 bases clipped from V and 1 base from J, the junction kept 5 bases outside the gene matches. The CDR3 here is CASSLVASGQETQYF. Here the CDR3 DNA reads TGTGCCAGCAGCTTAGTGGCTAGCGGCCAAGAGACCCAGTACTTC. Together with reference TRBV5-6 and TRBJ2-5, the CDR3 gives the full variable domain: DAGVTQSPTHLIKTRGQQVTLRCSPKSGHDTVSWYQQALGQGPQFIFQYYEEEERQRGNFPDRFSGHQFPNYSSELNVNALLLGDSALYLCASSLVASGQETQYFGPGTRLLVL.

V is TRBV9 and J is TRBJ1-1; 7 bases are shared with TRBD1. The CDR3 sequence is 15 residues long. The J segment lost 0 bases and the V segment lost 3 bases, leaving 5 bases of the junction unmatched. Germline-derived CDR1 and CDR2 are SGDLS and YYNGEE. For the CDR3, the DNA is TGTGCCAGCAGCGCCCCCGGGACAGTGAACACTGAAGCTTTCTTT. It yields the protein CASSAPGTVNTEAFF.

The gene calls are TRBV6-5 and TRBJ1-4; 7 nucleotides align to TRBD1. The CDR3 sequence is 14 residues long. V lost 5 bases and J lost 4; bases outside the gene matches: 4. Looked up from germline, CDR1 is MNHEY and CDR2 is SVGAGI. CDR3 nucleotides: TGTGCCAGCAGTCGGACAGGAAATAATGAAAAACTGTTTTTT. Its protein product is CASSRTGNNEKLFF.

This sequence joins TRBV3-1 (or the pseudogene TRBV3-2) and TRBJ2-3, with TRBD1 identical over 8 bases. Germline lookup yields CDR1 LGHDT and CDR2 YNNKEL (reference sequence). Unmatched junction bases numbered 7, after V lost 0 bases and J lost 5 bases. The CDR3 runs 16 residues. The CDR3 DNA follows: TGTGCCAGCAGCCAAGATGGGGCAGGGGGCGAAGATACGCAGTATTTT. Protein product: CASSQDGAGGEDTQYF.

The rearrangement uses TRBV18 and TRBJ2-3; D may be TRBD1 (7 bases). The CDR3 sequence is 20 residues long. V lost 6 bases and J 6 bases, leaving 34 bases between the germline ends. Germline CDR1 and CDR2: KGHSH and LQKENI. CDR3 nucleotide sequence: TGTGCCAGCTCCACCAGGGGGACAGCTAGCTCTGGGACTGGTCACGATACGCAGTATTTT. It codes for CASSTRGTASSGTGHDTQYF.

This clone came up a few times. V and J are TRBV10-1 and TRBJ2-1; 10 bases are shared with TRBD2. Germline V gene lookup returns CDR1 WNHNN and CDR2 SYGVQD (reference sequence). CDR3 length: 14 residues. The CDR3 spells CAGASGGRYNEQFF. In DNA, the CDR3 is TGCGCAGGGGCTAGCGGGGGACGCTACAATGAGCAGTTCTTC.

The chain has TRBV30 and TRBJ2-7, with 7 bases lining up with TRBD1. J gave up 5 bases and V 0 bases, and 13 bases lay outside the gene matches. This CDR3 spans 16 amino acids. CDR1 GTSNPN and CDR2 SVGIG come from the germline V gene (reference sequence). The CDR3 here is CAWSVPPYDRVHEQYF. The CDR3 nucleotides read TGTGCCTGGAGTGTTCCTCCTTACGACAGGGTCCACGAGCAGTACTTC. Complete variable domain (other parts from reference TRBV30 and TRBJ2-7): SQTIHQWPATLVQPVGSPLSLECTVEGTSNPNLYWYRQAAGRGLQLLFYSVGIGQISSEVPQNLSASRPQDRQFILSSKKLLLSDSGFYLCAWSVPPYDRVHEQYFGPGTRLTVT.

This chain connects TRBV10-3 to TRBJ1-1; D not resolved. CDR1 and CDR2 (germline): ENHRY, SYGVKD. There are 14 residues in the CDR3. The V end was cut by 2 bases, the J end by 3 bases, with 10 bases between. The CDR3 nucleotides read TGTGCCATCAGTGAGGCGGGGATGGACACTGAAGCTTTCTTT. Its translation is CAISEAGMDTEAFF.

The chain links TRBV27 to TRBJ2-7; no clear D gene. This CDR3 has 14 amino acids. CDR1 is MNHEY and CDR2 is SMNVEV in the germline V gene (reference sequence). V was cut by 2 bases and J by 1 base, with 9 bases left in between. The CDR3: CASSLRENSYEQYF. The CDR3 bases are TGTGCCAGCAGTTTAAGAGAAAATTCCTACGAGCAGTACTTC.

This clone appeared a single time. The chain's CDR3 is CASSLSQGGDTEAFF. The CDR3 region has the DNA TGCGCCAGCAGCCTCTCGCAGGGTGGCGACACTGAAGCTTTCTTT. V is TRBV4-3 and J is TRBJ1-1; D is perhaps TRBD1 (5 bases). The germline V gene has CDR1 LGHNA and CDR2 YSLEER. The V end lost 4 bases, the J end lost 3 bases, and 15 bases lay between the germline ends. The CDR3 spans 15 residues.

The V and J genes are TRBV9 and TRBJ1-1; tentative D call: TRBD1 (5 bases). The CDR3 has 16 residues. Between the trimmed V and J ends, which lost 4 bases and 0 bases, there was a span of 16 bases. Germline V gene sequence: CDR1 SGDLS, CDR2 YYNGEE. The CDR3 coding sequence is TGTGCCAGCAGCCCTAGTCCAGGGTTAATGAACACTGAAGCTTTCTTT. Its translation: CASSPSPGLMNTEAFF.

This clone was counted between two and nine times. This rearrangement joins TRBV7-3 to TRBJ2-2, with D possibly being TRBD1 (5 bases). Trimming left V 1 base short and J 0 bases short, with 9 bases between. The CDR3 length is 16 residues. Germline V lookup: CDR1 SGHTA, CDR2 FQGTGA. As DNA, the CDR3 is TGTGCCAGCAGCTTAAACAGACAGCCGAACACCGGGGAGCTGTTTTTT. Protein sequence: CASSLNRQPNTGELFF.

The genes are TRBV6-2 or TRBV6-3 and TRBJ2-2; D remains ambiguous. CDR1 and CDR2 (germline): MNHEY, SVGEGT. Trimming cost V 5 bases and J 0 bases, with 22 bases left between them. The length of the CDR3 is 19 residues. The CDR3 DNA is TGTGCCAGCAGTGTATCTCCCTGGCGGCCAGAATCGAACACCGGGGAGCTGTTTTTT. It translates to CASSVSPWRPESNTGELFF.

For the CDR3, the DNA is TGTGCCAGCAGCTCCCCGGGACAGGGATTCAATGAGCAGTTCTTC. It is translated as CASSSPGQGFNEQFF. The rearrangement links TRBV7-3 to TRBJ2-1, with 9 bases lining up with TRBD1. V was clipped by 4 bases and J by 6 bases; unmatched bases: 7. CDR3 length: 15 residues. The germline gives CDR1 SGHTA, CDR2 FQGTGA.

The genes are TRBV30 and TRBJ1-6; TRBD1 aligns across 10 bases. Germline assignment: CDR1 GTSNPN and CDR2 SVGIG (reference sequence). The CDR3 length is 14 residues. The junction had 4 bases not matched to a gene; V was cut back by 4 bases and J by 7 bases. For the CDR3, the DNA is TGTGCCTGGACCCTGACAGGGGGCAATTCACCCCTCCACTTT. Its translation: CAWTLTGGNSPLHF.